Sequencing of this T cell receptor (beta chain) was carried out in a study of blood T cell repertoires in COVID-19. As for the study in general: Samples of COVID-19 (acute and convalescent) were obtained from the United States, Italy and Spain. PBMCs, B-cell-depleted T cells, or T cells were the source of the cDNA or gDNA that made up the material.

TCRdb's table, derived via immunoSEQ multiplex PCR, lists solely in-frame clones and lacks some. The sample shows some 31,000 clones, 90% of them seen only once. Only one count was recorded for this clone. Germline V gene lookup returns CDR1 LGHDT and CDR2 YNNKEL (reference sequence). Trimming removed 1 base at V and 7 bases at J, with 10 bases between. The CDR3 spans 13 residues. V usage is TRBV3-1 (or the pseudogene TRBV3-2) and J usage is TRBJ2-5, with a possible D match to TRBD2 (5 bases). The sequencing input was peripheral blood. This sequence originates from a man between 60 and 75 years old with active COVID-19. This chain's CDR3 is CASSQGEGGTQYF. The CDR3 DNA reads TGTGCCAGCAGCCAAGGGGAAGGAGGGACCCAGTACTTC.